This T cell receptor (beta chain) appears in the sequencing data of a study of T cells in Graves' hyperthyroidism and ophthalmopathy. Findings and limits, study-wide: In blood, most of the thyroid clonotypes expanded above 0.001 were also present. Ophthalmopathy was predicted by the model a median of approximately six months ahead of onset.

Germline-derived CDR1 and CDR2 are GTSNPN and SVGIG (reference sequence). V dropped 1 base and J dropped 4 bases, with 13 bases sitting between them. CDR3 size: 14 residues. Researchers took RNA transcripts and amplified the TCR beta CDR3 regions from them. RT-PCR in the first round (using the HTBI primer set) targeted the TCR CDR3. Each CDR3 protein gets one entry after TCRdb re-called the multiplex PCR reads with MiXCR. The table lists roughly 420,000 distinct CDR3 sequences, around a sixth of them singletons. This clonotype has at least ten counts. As yet, its antigen is unknown. Diagnoses used clinical symptoms, serum thyroxine and TRAb, thyroid ultrasound and orbital computed tomography.

The sequencing input was blood. The source of this sequence is a woman in her late teens or twenties with Graves' hyperthyroidism. The chain recombines TRBV30 with TRBJ1-2, with no clear D. This chain's CDR3 is CAWSEDVPLYGYTF. In DNA, the CDR3 is TGTGCCTGGAGTGAGGACGTCCCCCTCTATGGCTACACCTTC. The variable domain in full, with the rest retrieved from reference TRBV30 and TRBJ1-2, is SQTIHQWPATLVQPVGSPLSLECTVEGTSNPNLYWYRQAAGRGLQLLFYSVGIGQISSEVPQNLSASRPQDRQFILSSKKLLLSDSGFYLCAWSEDVPLYGYTFGSGTRLTVV.